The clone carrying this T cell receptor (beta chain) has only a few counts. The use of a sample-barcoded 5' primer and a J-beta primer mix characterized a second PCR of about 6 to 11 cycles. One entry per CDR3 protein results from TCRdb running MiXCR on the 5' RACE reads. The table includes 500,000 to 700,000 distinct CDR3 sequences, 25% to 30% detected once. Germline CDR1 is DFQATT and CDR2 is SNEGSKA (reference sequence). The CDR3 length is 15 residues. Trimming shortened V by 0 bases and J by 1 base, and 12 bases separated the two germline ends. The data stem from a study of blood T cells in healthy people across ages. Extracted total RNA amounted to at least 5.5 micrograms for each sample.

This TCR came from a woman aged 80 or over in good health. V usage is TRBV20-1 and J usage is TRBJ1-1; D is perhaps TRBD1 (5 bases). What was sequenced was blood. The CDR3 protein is CSARDRRGSNTEAFF. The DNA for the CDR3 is TGCAGTGCTAGAGATCGGAGGGGCTCGAACACTGAAGCTTTCTTT.